The source of this T cell receptor beta chain is a study of vaccination and CD4 T cells after COVID-19. Turning to the study itself: Post-vaccination specimens were collected at a median of about 66 days following dose two (range 14 to 241). The cells in question were stimulated using overlapping spike peptides derived from SARS-CoV-2, HCoV-NL63, HCoV-OC43 and HCoV-229E. Study results and caveats: Convalescent patients displayed a median roughly 90% of reactive clones emerging only post-vaccination.

The germline CDR1 and CDR2 sequences are WNHNN and SYGVQD (reference sequence). This CDR3 contains 14 residues. V was clipped by 6 bases and J by 3 bases; unmatched bases: 3. This clonotype was detected only a few times. Its antigen is unknown. With the Oncomine TCR Beta short-read assay, DNA from cultured CD4+ T cells was sequenced. From cultured CD4+ T cells, genomic DNA was extracted. TCRdb reprocessed the PCR reads via MiXCR and lists one record per CDR3 protein. Among approximately 17,000 distinct CDR3 sequences listed, approximately 33% were seen once. The treatment denotes: approximately 9-day PBMC culture with coronavirus spike peptide pools or control peptides (ViraFEST assay).

The sequence came from a human donor with COVID-19. What was sequenced was cultured CD4+ T cells from blood. The V call is TRBV10-1, the J call TRBJ2-3; 10 bases line up with TRBD2. The CDR3 nucleotides read TGCGCCAGCAGGCCGGGACTAGCGACAGATACGCAGTATTTT. The encoded protein is CASRPGLATDTQYF.